These 2 T cell receptor beta chains came from one sample sequenced in a study of blood T cell repertoires in COVID-19. Measured with immunoSEQ multiplex PCR; TCRdb has only the in-frame clones, and not every one. This sample carries fewer than 300,000 clones, approximately 85% of them seen once, and the ten largest clones take 0.75% to 0.95%. Sequencing used peripheral blood. The receptors stem from a human donor with COVID-19, enrolled during active disease. The donor label of this sample is uncertain.

The chain joins TRBV5-1 to TRBJ1-4; 10 bases are a match to TRBD1. J gave up 5 bases and V 0 bases, and 1 base lay outside the gene matches. Germline V gene lookup returns CDR1 SGHRS and CDR2 YFSETQ. CDR3 length: 15 amino acids. The CDR3 region has the DNA TGCGCCAGCAGCTTGGAGGGACAGGGGAATGAAAAACTGTTTTTT. Translating it yields CASSLEGQGNEKLFF.

This clone was counted once. This chain uses TRBV21-1 with TRBJ2-1; the table names TRBD2, a call not compared with the DNA. TRBV21-1 is an annotated pseudogene. The CDR3 is 18 amino acids. The CDR3 protein is CASSKGWSGGLANNEQFF. CDR3 nucleotides: TGTGCCAGCAGCAAAGGATGGAGCGGTGGACTAGCCAACAATGAGCAGTTCTTC.